This TCR beta chain was profiled in a study of T cell responses to AZD1222 COVID-19 vaccine. The wider study: Doses given second, at about 4 or about 12 weeks, were pooled. Whole-study results and caveats: Among those given AZD1222, only 5 to 7 were seropositive at baseline. There were mostly white British donors and more females than males, and clonal diversity was possibly underestimated. Within unmutated variant regions lay the reported targets of nearly half of spike-specific TCRs.

Remarks on this clone: Its antigen is still unknown.

Data came from immunoSEQ multiplex PCR; TCRdb stores just in-frame clones and leaves some out. The sample carries some 150,000 clones, roughly 91% recorded once. This CDR3 comprises 14 residues. V shed 6 bases and J 9 bases; nucleotides not matched to a gene: 6. Germline values: CDR1 LGHDT, CDR2 YNNKEL (reference sequence). The chain carries TRBV3-1 (or the pseudogene TRBV3-2) and TRBJ2-1, with 12 bases lining up with TRBD2. The TCR comes from an adult in good health. The input for sequencing was peripheral blood, taken on day 0 of AZD1222 vaccination. This chain's CDR3 is CASSPSGREGEQFF. As DNA, the CDR3 is TGTGCCAGCAGTCCTAGCGGGAGGGAAGGTGAGCAGTTCTTC.